The 29 T cell receptor beta chains below were found in one sample sequenced in a study of Graves' ophthalmopathy and Graves' hyperthyroidism. Amplification of TCR beta CDR3 regions used RNA transcripts. Second-round multiplex PCR came after first-round RT-PCR with HTBI primers. MiXCR, applied by TCRdb to the multiplex PCR reads, yields one record per CDR3 protein. This sample has roughly 380,000 distinct CDR3 sequences; 15% occur once, and the top ten carry approximately 7%. The sample consisted of peripheral blood. The receptors come from a woman aged 18 to 35 with stable Graves' hyperthyroidism.

The table lists this clonotype with many counts. The V and J genes are TRBV18 and TRBJ2-7; no firm D call. The V and J ends lost 9 bases and 0 bases respectively, with 12 bases between them. Germline V gene lookup returns CDR1 KGHSH and CDR2 LQKENI. The CDR3 is made up of 13 amino acids. CDR3 amino acids: CASSPDGSYEQYF. CDR3 nucleotides: TGTGCCAGTAGTCCCGACGGCTCCTACGAGCAGTACTTC.

This clonotype was seen a few times. This sequence joins TRBV5-1 and TRBJ1-1; 7 positions match TRBD1. This CDR3 spans 15 amino acids. Germline V gives CDR1 SGHRS, CDR2 YFSETQ. V was pared by 3 bases and J by 7 bases, with 12 bases of the junction left unmatched. The DNA of the CDR3 is TGCGCCAGCAGCTCAACAGGGGAGGGGTTTAGTGAAGCTTTCTTT. Translating it yields CASSSTGEGFSEAFF.

This clonotype was recorded a few times. A much larger clone lies one base from this, so it may be a read error. The rearrangement uses TRBV15 and TRBJ1-1; D ambiguous. CDR3 length: 14 amino acids. Germline lookup yields CDR1 LNHNV and CDR2 YYDKDF (reference sequence). CDR3 amino acids: CATSLRGLNTEACF. CDR3 sequence (DNA): TGTGCCACCAGTTTAAGAGGATTGAACACTGAAGCTTGCTTT. Combining the CDR3 with reference TRBV15 and TRBJ1-1 gives the whole variable domain DAMVIQNPRYQVTQFGKPVTLSCSQTLNHNVMYWYQQKSSQAPKLLFHYYDKDFNNEADTPDNFQSRRPNTSFCFLDIRSPGLGDTAMYLCATSLRGLNTEACFGQGTRLTVV.

Many counts were recorded for this clonotype. V is TRBV7-2 and J is TRBJ1-6, with D maybe TRBD1 (5 bases). The CDR3 runs 15 residues. CDR1 is SGHTA, CDR2 FQGNSA, per germline. Trimming took 0 bases from V and 9 from J, leaving 12 bases between them. The CDR3 region has the DNA TGTGCCAGCAGCTTAGCCCCAGGGCGGCGTTCACCCCTCCACTTT. As protein: CASSLAPGRRSPLHF. The full variable domain, its missing parts supplied by reference TRBV7-2 and TRBJ1-6, is GAGVSQSPSNKVTEKGKDVELRCDPISGHTALYWYRQSLGQGLEFLIYFQGNSAPDKSGLPSDRFSAERTGGSVSTLTIQRTQQEDSAVYLCASSLAPGRRSPLHFGNGTRLTVT.

In this sample, this clonotype turned up many times. The V call is TRBV29-1, the J call TRBJ1-1, with 11 nucleotides matching TRBD1. The CDR3 contains 13 residues. V shed 3 bases, J shed 4 bases, and the junction held 1 base outside the gene matches. Germline CDR1 reads SQVTM; CDR2 reads ANQGSEA. The CDR3 DNA is TGCAGCGTTGATGGGACAGGGGGCACTGAAGCTTTCTTT. Protein product: CSVDGTGGTEAFF.

This clonotype was observed many times. The CDR3 coding sequence is TGCGCCAGCAGCTTAGTACAGGGGACGAAAGGCTACACCTTC. It yields the protein CASSLVQGTKGYTF. The chain combines TRBV5-1 with TRBJ1-2; 7 bases are a match to TRBD1. CDR1 is SGHRS and CDR2 is YFSETQ in the germline V gene. J was trimmed by 8 bases and V by 2 bases; bases with no gene match: 9. CDR3 length: 14 amino acids.

This clonotype was observed at least ten times. The J gene is TRBJ1-2, the V gene TRBV11-2, with D perhaps TRBD1 (6 bases). This CDR3 contains 15 residues. Germline assignment: CDR1 SGHAT and CDR2 FQNNGV. The V end was cut by 0 bases, the J end by 7 bases, with 15 bases between. The CDR3 reads CASSLDLAGVGGYTF. The CDR3, as DNA: TGTGCCAGCAGCTTAGATCTGGCAGGGGTGGGTGGCTACACCTTC.

This clonotype was counted many times. This chain uses TRBV7-2 with TRBJ2-5, with a possible D match to TRBD2 (6 bases). The CDR3 is 13 residues long. Deletions cut 5 bases from V and 8 bases from J, with 15 bases between. Germline-derived CDR1 and CDR2 are SGHTA and FQGNSA. The CDR3 reads CASSLPGLQTQYF. The CDR3 DNA follows: TGTGCCAGCAGCCTCCCGGGACTTCAAACCCAGTACTTC.

This clonotype occurred many times. The chain recombines TRBV15 with TRBJ2-2; 7 positions match TRBD1. V shed 0 bases, J shed 6 bases, and the junction held 1 base outside the gene matches. CDR3 size: 14 residues. Germline V lookup: CDR1 LNHNV, CDR2 YYDKDF (reference sequence). This CDR3 reads CATSREQGPGELFF. The DNA for the CDR3 is TGTGCCACCAGCAGAGAACAGGGGCCCGGGGAGCTGTTTTTT. The full variable domain, in which reference TRBV15 and TRBJ2-2 provide the parts outside the CDR3, is DAMVIQNPRYQVTQFGKPVTLSCSQTLNHNVMYWYQQKSSQAPKLLFHYYDKDFNNEADTPDNFQSRRPNTSFCFLDIRSPGLGDTAMYLCATSREQGPGELFFGEGSRLTVL.

In this sample, this clonotype turned up a few times. This chain joins TRBV25-1 and TRBJ2-5; no reliable D call. Trimming took 3 bases from V and 1 from J, leaving 12 bases between them. CDR3 length equals 15 residues. Germline V gene lookup returns CDR1 MGHDK and CDR2 SYGVNS. The CDR3 loop reads CASSDRGNLQETQYF. CDR3 coding DNA: TGTGCCAGCAGTGACCGTGGAAACCTCCAAGAGACCCAGTACTTC.

This clonotype showed up many times. This chain uses TRBV6-5 with TRBJ1-6; unclear D gene. CDR1 and CDR2 (germline): MNHEY, SVGAGI. The CDR3 length is 14 residues. Trimming left V 2 bases short and J 7 bases short, with 9 bases between. CDR3 in amino acids: CASSYKSENSPLHF. CDR3 bases: TGTGCCAGCAGTTACAAATCTGAAAATTCACCCCTCCACTTT.

This clonotype was counted many times. CDR3 in DNA: TGTGCCAGCAGTTTGAGGATGGTAGGGGCGAAGGGGACTGAAGCTTTCTTT. Protein product: CASSLRMVGAKGTEAFF. The chain recombines TRBV12-3 or TRBV12-4 with TRBJ1-1, with a weak D call TRBD1 (5 bases). The CDR3 runs to 17 residues. The germline V and J ends were trimmed by 3 bases and 5 bases, with 22 bases remaining between them.

The chain carries TRBV6-1 and TRBJ1-1; D not certain. Trimming removed 4 bases at V and 6 bases at J, with 12 bases between. This CDR3 contains 13 residues. The V gene's germline CDR1 is MNHNS and CDR2 SASEGT. This chain's CDR3 is CASSVQRISEAFF. CDR3 bases: TGTGCCAGCAGTGTGCAAAGGATCTCTGAAGCTTTCTTT.

This sequence joins TRBV11-2 and TRBJ2-2, with TRBD2 as a possible D gene (5 bases). CDR1 is SGHAT and CDR2 is FQNNGV in the germline V gene. V shed 0 bases and J shed 1 base, with 15 bases lying between them. The CDR3 contains 18 residues. The CDR3 loop is CASSLDHGGSLNTGELFF. As DNA, the CDR3 is TGTGCCAGCAGCTTAGATCACGGCGGGTCTTTGAACACCGGGGAGCTGTTTTTT.

This clonotype occurred many times. The rearrangement joins TRBV11-2 to TRBJ2-7; 15 bases are a match to TRBD2. The CDR3 totals 16 residues. Germline loops: CDR1 SGHAT, CDR2 FQNNGV. Trimming removed 4 bases from V and 2 bases from J; junction bases left unmatched: 3. CDR3 DNA sequence: TGTGCCAGCAGCTCCCGGACTAGCGGGGGGGCCTACGAGCAGTACTTC. Its protein product is CASSSRTSGGAYEQYF.

This clonotype came up many times. The V and J genes are TRBV7-8 and TRBJ1-3; D is uncertain. CDR3 length: 13 amino acids. Germline loops: CDR1 SGHVS, CDR2 FQNEAQ. Trimming left V 1 base short and J 4 bases short, with 5 bases between. Written as DNA, the CDR3 is TGTGCCAGCAGCTTAGATCCGGGAAACACCATATATTTT. Translated, it gives CASSLDPGNTIYF.

As for this clonotype: Given a much more abundant clone one base away, this may be a read error. V usage is TRBV12-3 or TRBV12-4 and J usage is TRBJ1-1; D unresolved. The CDR3 runs to 15 residues. In nucleotides, the CDR3 is TGTGCCGGCAGTTTATTACCGGCGATGAACACTGAAGCTTGCTTT. This translates into CAGSLLPAMNTEACF.

This clonotype came up many times. The J gene is TRBJ2-7, the V gene TRBV9, with 11 positions matching TRBD1. Trimming removed 4 bases from V and 5 bases from J; junction bases left unmatched: 8. The CDR3 has 15 amino acids. CDR1 is SGDLS and CDR2 is YYNGEE in the germline V gene. The CDR3 bases are TGTGCCAGCAGCTCCAGGACAGGGGGCGAAAACGAGCAGTACTTC. Its translation: CASSSRTGGENEQYF.

The chain combines TRBV14 with TRBJ2-2, with a tentative D call TRBD1 (5 bases). With 0 bases removed from V and 7 bases from J, the gap between germline ends came to 12 bases. The CDR3 loop spans 15 amino acids. Looked up from germline, CDR1 is SGHDN and CDR2 is FVKESK. CDR3 amino acids: CASSQDLQGYGELFF. The CDR3 DNA reads as TGTGCCAGCAGCCAAGACCTTCAGGGATACGGGGAGCTGTTTTTT.

This clonotype has a count of ten or more. This chain links TRBV6-1 with TRBJ1-1; D not certain. Germline V lookup: CDR1 MNHNS, CDR2 SASEGT. Trimming pared 0 bases from V and 0 bases from J, leaving 8 bases between. There are 15 residues in the CDR3. This chain's CDR3 is CASSEALGLNTEAFF. The DNA of the CDR3 is TGTGCCAGCAGTGAAGCGTTAGGCTTGAACACTGAAGCTTTCTTT.

The table lists this clonotype with a few counts. V gene TRBV4-2 combines with J gene TRBJ2-7; 13 bases line up with TRBD2. Losses at the gene ends were 4 bases for V and 3 bases for J; bases not matched to a gene: 3. CDR3 length equals 15 residues. Germline-derived CDR1 and CDR2 are LGHNA and YNFKEQ. This chain's CDR3 is CASSRTSGGNYEQYF. Here the CDR3 DNA reads TGTGCCAGCAGCCGGACTAGCGGGGGTAACTACGAGCAGTACTTC.

This clonotype was picked up many times. The V gene is TRBV6-1, the J gene TRBJ2-5; TRBD1 is a possible D gene (6 bases). V shed 8 bases and J shed 4 bases, with 20 bases lying between them. Germline CDR1 MNHNS, CDR2 SASEGT. The CDR3 totals 15 residues. The chain's CDR3 is CASSSEGARGETQYF. The CDR3 coding sequence is TGTGCCAGCTCTTCAGAAGGGGCCAGGGGAGAGACCCAGTACTTC.

This chain's CDR3 is CSVGGGLSYEQYF. The CDR3 nucleotides are TGCAGCGTGGGGGGGGGACTCTCCTACGAGCAGTACTTC. The chain links TRBV29-1 to TRBJ2-7, with 7 bases aligning to TRBD2. This CDR3 region has 13 residues. V shed 6 bases and J 0 bases; nucleotides not matched to a gene: 5. Looked up from germline, CDR1 is SQVTM and CDR2 is ANQGSEA.

This clonotype appeared many times. This chain connects TRBV20-1 to TRBJ1-1; TRBD1 might be the D (5 bases). Trimming removed 6 bases from V and 1 base from J, with 15 bases in between. The CDR3 is 14 residues long. The V gene's germline CDR1 is DFQATT and CDR2 SNEGSKA (reference sequence). In nucleotides, the CDR3 is TGCAGTGCCACTGGGACCCTGGGGAACACTGAAGCTTTCTTT. This gives the protein CSATGTLGNTEAFF.

This clonotype was seen once. V gene TRBV28 combines with J gene TRBJ2-2; perhaps TRBD1 as D (6 bases). CDR3 length: 15 residues. Between the trimmed V and J ends, which lost 6 bases and 5 bases, there was a span of 16 bases. Germline V gene lookup returns CDR1 MDHEN and CDR2 SYDVKM. The CDR3 DNA sequence: TGTGCCAGCAGACAAACCGGGACACAAACCGGGGAGCTGTTTTTT. It translates to CASRQTGTQTGELFF.

At least ten counts were recorded for this clonotype. This chain joins TRBV19 and TRBJ1-2, with TRBD1 as a possible D gene (5 bases). From germline, CDR1 is LNHDA and CDR2 SQIVND (reference sequence). The CDR3 is made up of 14 amino acids. The ends were cut back, 5 bases at V and 8 bases at J, with 18 bases in the middle. The CDR3 coding sequence is TGTGCCAGTAGTCGGCTAGGGCAGGGAGAAGGCTACACCTTC. It specifies CASSRLGQGEGYTF.

In this sample, this clonotype turned up many times. V gene TRBV6-2 or TRBV6-3 combines with J gene TRBJ1-5; D not certain. Trimming stripped 3 bases from V and 4 bases from J, with 10 bases between. The CDR3 covers 14 residues. Germline assignment: CDR1 MNHEY and CDR2 SVGEGT. The CDR3 DNA follows: TGTGCCAGCAGTTATTTGGTGGGAAATCAGCCCCAGCATTTT. It translates to CASSYLVGNQPQHF.

This clonotype was seen ten or more times. This chain connects TRBV7-2 to TRBJ2-7; D is uncertain. V dropped 2 bases and J dropped 2 bases, with 7 bases sitting between them. The CDR3 runs 13 residues. In germline, CDR1 is SGHTA, CDR2 FQGNSA. The CDR3 region has the DNA TGTGCCAGCAGCTTAAGCAGGACCTACGAGCAGTACTTC. Its protein product is CASSLSRTYEQYF.

Concerning this clonotype itself: Compared with germline, one end of the junction differs, possibly owing to a read error. The V and J genes are TRBV24-1 and TRBJ2-5; 8 nucleotides agree with TRBD1. The CDR3 extends over 14 amino acids. Germline-derived CDR1 and CDR2 are KGHDR and SFDVKD. DNA for the CDR3: TGTGCCAGCAGTGAAGCTTGGACAGGGCAGACCCAGTACTTC. Protein product: CASSEAWTGQTQYF.